The source of this T cell receptor beta chain is a study of cytotoxic CD8 clonotypes in ibrutinib-treated CLL. Study at large: Response samples came after a median 12 months of treatment, range 6 to 36. Study-level points and caveats: At baseline, clonality was higher than in age-matched healthy donors and correlated with CD8+ counts. Public clonotypes (which were uncommon) either contracted or remained stable on treatment.

This clone was recorded many times. The antigen is undetermined. This same CDR3 is encoded by further DNA sequences in the sample. With 5 bases clipped from V and 2 bases from J, the junction kept 5 bases outside the gene matches. Per the germline V gene, CDR1 is SEHNR and CDR2 is FQNEAQ (reference sequence). This CDR3 is built from 14 residues. Assay: immunoSEQ multiplex PCR; the TCRdb copy retains only in-frame clones and omits some. The sample contains 200,000 to 250,000 clones, roughly three quarters of which appear only once. This TCR was recovered from a human donor with chronic lymphocytic leukemia. This sequence joins TRBV7-9 and TRBJ2-5, with 7 bases aligning to TRBD1. The sequences come from PBMCs, collected after 12 months of ibrutinib treatment. The CDR3 DNA reads as TGTGCCAGCAGCGGAAGACAGGGACAAGAGACCCAGTACTTC. Translation: CASSGRQGQETQYF.